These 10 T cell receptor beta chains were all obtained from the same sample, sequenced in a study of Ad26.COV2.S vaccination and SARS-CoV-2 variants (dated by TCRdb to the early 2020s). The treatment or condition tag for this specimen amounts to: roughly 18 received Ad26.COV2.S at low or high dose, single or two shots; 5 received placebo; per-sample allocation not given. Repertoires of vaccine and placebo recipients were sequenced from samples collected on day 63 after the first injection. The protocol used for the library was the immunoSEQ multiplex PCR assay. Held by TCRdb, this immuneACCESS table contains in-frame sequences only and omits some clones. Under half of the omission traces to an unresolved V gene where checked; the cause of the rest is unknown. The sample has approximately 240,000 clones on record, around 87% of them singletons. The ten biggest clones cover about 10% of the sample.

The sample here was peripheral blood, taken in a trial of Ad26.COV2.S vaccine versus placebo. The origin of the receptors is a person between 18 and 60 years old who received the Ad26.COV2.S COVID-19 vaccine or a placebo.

CDR3 loop: CASSPGGISYNEQFF. DNA of the CDR3: TGTGCCAGCAGTCCGGGGGGTATCTCCTACAATGAGCAGTTCTTC. This sequence joins TRBV27 and TRBJ2-1; 7 bases line up with TRBD2. With V trimmed by 5 bases and J by 0 bases, 4 bases remained unmatched. Germline V gene data show CDR1 as MNHEY and CDR2 as SMNVEV (reference sequence). This CDR3 is built from 15 residues.

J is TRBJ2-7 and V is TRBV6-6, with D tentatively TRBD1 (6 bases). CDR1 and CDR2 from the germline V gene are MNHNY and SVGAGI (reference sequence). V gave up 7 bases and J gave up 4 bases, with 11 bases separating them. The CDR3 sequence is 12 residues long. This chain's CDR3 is CASKDRFYEQYF. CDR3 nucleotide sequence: TGTGCCAGCAAAGACAGGTTTTACGAGCAGTACTTC.

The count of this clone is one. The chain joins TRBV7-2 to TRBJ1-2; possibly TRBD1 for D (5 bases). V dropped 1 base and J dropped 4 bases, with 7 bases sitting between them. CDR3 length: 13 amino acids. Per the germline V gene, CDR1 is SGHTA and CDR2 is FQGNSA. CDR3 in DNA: TGTGCCAGCAGCTTAGGGGACCTCTATGGCTACACCTTC. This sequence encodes CASSLGDLYGYTF.

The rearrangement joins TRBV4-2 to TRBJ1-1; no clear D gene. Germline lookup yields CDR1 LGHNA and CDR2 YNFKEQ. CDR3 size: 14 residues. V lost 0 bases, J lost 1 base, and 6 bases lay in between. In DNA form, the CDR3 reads TGTGCCAGCAGCCAAGATCCGGGGAACACTGAAGCTTTCTTT. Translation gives CASSQDPGNTEAFF.

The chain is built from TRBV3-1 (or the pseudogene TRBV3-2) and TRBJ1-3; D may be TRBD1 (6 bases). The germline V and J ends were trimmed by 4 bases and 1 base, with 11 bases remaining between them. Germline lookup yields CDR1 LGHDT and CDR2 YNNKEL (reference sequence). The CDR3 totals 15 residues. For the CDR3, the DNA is TGTGCCAGCAGCCCAGGGGAGACGTCTGGAAACACCATATATTTT. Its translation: CASSPGETSGNTIYF.

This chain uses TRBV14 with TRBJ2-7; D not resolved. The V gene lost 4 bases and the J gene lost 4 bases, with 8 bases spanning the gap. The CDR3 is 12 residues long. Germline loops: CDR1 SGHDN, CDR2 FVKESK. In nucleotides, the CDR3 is TGTGCCAGCAGCCCATCCTGGTACGAGCAGTACTTC. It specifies CASSPSWYEQYF.

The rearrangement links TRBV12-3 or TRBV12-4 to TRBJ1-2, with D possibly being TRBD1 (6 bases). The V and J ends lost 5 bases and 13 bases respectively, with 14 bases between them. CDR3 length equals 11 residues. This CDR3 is CASSEGEPLTF. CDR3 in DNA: TGTGCCAGCAGTGAGGGGGAACCCCTCACCTTC.

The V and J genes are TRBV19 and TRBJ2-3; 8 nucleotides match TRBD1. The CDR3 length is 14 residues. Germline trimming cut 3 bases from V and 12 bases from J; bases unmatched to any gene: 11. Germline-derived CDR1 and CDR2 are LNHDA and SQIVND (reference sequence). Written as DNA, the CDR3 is TGTGCCAGTAGTATTGGGACAGGCCTCACAATTCAGTATTTT. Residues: CASSIGTGLTIQYF.

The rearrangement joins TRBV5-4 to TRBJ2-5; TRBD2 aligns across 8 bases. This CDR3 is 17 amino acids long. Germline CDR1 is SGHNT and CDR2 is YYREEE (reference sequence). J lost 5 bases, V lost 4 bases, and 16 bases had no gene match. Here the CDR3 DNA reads TGTGCCAGCAGCGGTCTTAGCGGGGAGTTGGGCGGGGAGACCCAGTACTTC. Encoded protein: CASSGLSGELGGETQYF.

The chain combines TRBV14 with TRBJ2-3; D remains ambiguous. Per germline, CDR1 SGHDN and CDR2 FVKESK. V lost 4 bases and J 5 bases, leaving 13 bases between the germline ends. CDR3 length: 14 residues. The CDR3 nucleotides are TGTGCCAGCAGCCTGGTCGGGCTGGGAGATACGCAGTATTTT. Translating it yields CASSLVGLGDTQYF.